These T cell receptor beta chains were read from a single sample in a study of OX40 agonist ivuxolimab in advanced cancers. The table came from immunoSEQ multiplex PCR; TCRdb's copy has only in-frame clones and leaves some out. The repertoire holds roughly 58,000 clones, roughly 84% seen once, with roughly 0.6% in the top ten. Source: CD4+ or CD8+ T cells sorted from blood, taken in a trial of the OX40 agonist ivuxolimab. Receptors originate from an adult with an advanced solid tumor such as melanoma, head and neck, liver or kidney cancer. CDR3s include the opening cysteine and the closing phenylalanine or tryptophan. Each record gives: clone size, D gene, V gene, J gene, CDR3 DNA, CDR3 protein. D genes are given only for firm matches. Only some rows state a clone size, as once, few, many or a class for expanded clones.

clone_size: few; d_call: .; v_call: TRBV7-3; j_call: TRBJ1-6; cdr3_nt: TGTGCCAGCAGCTTAAGAGCCCCAGCCGCGGATTATAATTCACCCCTCCACTTT; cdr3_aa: CASSLRAPAADYNSPLHF
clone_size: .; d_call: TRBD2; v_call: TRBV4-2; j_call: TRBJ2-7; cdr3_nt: TGTGCCAGCAGCCAGTCCGGGACTAGCCGGTACGAGCAGTACTTC; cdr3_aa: CASSQSGTSRYEQYF
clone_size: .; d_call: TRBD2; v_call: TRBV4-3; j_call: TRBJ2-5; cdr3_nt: TGCGCCAGCAGCCAAGAGGGATCGGGACTAGGTCCGGAGACCCAGTACTTC; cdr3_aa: CASSQEGSGLGPETQYF
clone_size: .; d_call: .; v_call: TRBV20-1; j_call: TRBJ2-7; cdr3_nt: TGCAGTGCCCCCAAGGTAGAGCAGTACTTC; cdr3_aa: CSAPKVEQYF
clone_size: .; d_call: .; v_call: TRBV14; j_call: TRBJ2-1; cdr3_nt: TGTGCCAGCAGCCCCGGGGGATTGGGTTACAATGAGCAGTTCTTC; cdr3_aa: CASSPGGLGYNEQFF
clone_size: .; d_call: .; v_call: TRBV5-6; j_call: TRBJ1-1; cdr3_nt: TGTGCCAGCAGCTTGGAACCAGGGAGCACTGAAGCTTTCTTT; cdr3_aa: CASSLEPGSTEAFF
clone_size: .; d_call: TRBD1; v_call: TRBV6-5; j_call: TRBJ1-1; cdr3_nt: TGTGCCAGCAGACCGACAGGGGGCTTGAACACTGAAGCTTTCTTT; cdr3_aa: CASRPTGGLNTEAFF
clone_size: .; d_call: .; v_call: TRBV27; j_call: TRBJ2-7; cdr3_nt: TGTGCCAGCAGTTTACTCCCCGCCTACGAGCAGTACTTC; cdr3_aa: CASSLLPAYEQYF
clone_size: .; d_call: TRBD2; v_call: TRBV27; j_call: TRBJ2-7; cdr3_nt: TGTGCCAGCAGTTTAGCCCGGGACTACATCCACGAGCAGTACTTC; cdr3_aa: CASSLARDYIHEQYF
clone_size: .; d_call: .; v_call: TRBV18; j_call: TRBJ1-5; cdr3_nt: TGTGCCAGCTCACCAGGGGGTTTTCAGCCCCAGCATTTT; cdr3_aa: CASSPGGFQPQHF